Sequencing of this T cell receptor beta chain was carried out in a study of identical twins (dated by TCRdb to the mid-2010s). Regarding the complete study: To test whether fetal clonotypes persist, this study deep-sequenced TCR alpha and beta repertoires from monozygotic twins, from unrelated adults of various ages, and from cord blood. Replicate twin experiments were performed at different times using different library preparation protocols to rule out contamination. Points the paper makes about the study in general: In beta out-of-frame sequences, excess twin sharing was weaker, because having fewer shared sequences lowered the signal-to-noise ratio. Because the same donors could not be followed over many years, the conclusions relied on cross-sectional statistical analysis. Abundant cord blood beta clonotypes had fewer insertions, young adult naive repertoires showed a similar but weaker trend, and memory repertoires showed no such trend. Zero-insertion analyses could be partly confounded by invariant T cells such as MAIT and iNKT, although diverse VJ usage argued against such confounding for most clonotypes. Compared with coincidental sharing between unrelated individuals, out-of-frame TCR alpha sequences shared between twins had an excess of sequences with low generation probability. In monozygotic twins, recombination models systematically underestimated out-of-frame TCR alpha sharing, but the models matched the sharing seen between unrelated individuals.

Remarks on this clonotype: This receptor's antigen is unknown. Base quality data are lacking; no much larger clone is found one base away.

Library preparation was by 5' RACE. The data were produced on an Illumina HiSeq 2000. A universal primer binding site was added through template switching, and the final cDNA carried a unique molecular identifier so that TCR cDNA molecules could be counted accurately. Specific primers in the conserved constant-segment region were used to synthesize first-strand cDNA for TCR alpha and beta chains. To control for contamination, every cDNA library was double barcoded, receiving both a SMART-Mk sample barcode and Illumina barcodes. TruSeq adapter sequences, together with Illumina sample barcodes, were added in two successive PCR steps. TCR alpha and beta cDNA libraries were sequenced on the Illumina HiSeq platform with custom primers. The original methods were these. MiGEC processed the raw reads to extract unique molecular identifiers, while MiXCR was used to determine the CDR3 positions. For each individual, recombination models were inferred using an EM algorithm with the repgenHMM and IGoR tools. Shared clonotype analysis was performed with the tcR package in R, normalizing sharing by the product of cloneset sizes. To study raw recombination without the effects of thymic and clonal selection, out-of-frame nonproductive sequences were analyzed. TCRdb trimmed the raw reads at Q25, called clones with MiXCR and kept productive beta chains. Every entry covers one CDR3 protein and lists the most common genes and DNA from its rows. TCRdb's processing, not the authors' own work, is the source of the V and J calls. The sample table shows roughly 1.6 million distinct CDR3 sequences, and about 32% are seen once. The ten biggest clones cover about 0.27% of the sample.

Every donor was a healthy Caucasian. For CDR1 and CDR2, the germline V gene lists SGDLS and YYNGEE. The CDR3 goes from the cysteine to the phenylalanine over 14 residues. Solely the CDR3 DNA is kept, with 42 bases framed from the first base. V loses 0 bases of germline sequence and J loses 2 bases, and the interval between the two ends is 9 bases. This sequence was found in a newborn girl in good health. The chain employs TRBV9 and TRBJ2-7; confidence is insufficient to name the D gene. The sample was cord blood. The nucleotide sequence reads TGTGCCAGCAGCGTAGAAGACTTCGCCTACGAGCAGTACTTC. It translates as CASSVEDFAYEQYF.